This T cell receptor beta chain was recovered during a study of blood T cell repertoires in COVID-19. Deletions cut 9 bases from V and 3 bases from J, with 14 bases between. The CDR3 length is 13 residues. Looked up from germline, CDR1 is ENHRY and CDR2 is SYGVKD. Profiled with immunoSEQ multiplex PCR; TCRdb holds only in-frame clones, not every one. The data hold about 190,000 clones, with approximately 84% observed a single time. This study enrolled people aged about 18 to 100 from around 26 US geographic areas. Researchers sorted participants into cohorts using their self-reported clinical history. Recovered Cohort 3 donors showed two negative PCRs, clearance, or symptom resolution.

The receptor's source is a woman in her twenties or thirties who had recovered from COVID-19. Sequencing was done on a sample of PBMCs or T cells enriched from blood (not recorded which). The gene calls are TRBV10-3 and TRBJ1-2, with a possible D match to TRBD1 (5 bases). CDR3 in amino acids: CAIMVAGDYGYTF. For the CDR3, the DNA is TGTGCCATTATGGTGGCGGGGGACTATGGCTACACCTTC.